A selection of T cell receptor beta chains follows, all from one sample in a study of blood T cell repertoires in COVID-19. Libraries were prepared by immunoSEQ multiplex PCR; TCRdb keeps only in-frame clonotypes and omits some of them. The sample has about 170,000 clones; around 90% are singletons. Sequencing input: peripheral blood. The receptors here all came from a woman in her forties or fifties with acute or convalescent COVID-19. CDR3s include the opening cysteine and the closing phenylalanine or tryptophan. D genes are given only for firm matches. Rows give clone size only sometimes, using once, few, many, or a class for an expanded clone.

size	J	D	V	CDR3	DNA
-	TRBJ2-1	-	TRBV10-2	CASSVHPPQEQFF	TGCGCCAGCAGTGTACACCCGCCGCAGGAGCAGTTCTTC
-	TRBJ1-1	-	TRBV6-5	CASSWEGYTEAFF	TGTGCCAGCAGCTGGGAGGGGTACACTGAAGCTTTCTTT
-	TRBJ2-1	-	TRBV7-3	CASSRFGGYNEQFF	TGTGCCAGCAGCCGCTTTGGGGGGTACAATGAGCAGTTCTTC
-	TRBJ1-1	-	TRBV12-3/TRBV12-4	CASSPSVPMRAFF	TGTGCCAGCAGTCCCTCGGTCCCCATGCGGGCTTTCTTT
-	TRBJ2-5	-	TRBV24-1	CATSDFAGPRETQYF	TGTGCCACCAGTGATTTCGCCGGTCCCCGAGAGACCCAGTACTTC
-	TRBJ1-4	TRBD1	TRBV7-7	CASSPIQGQGRFEKLFF	TGTGCCAGCAGCCCCATTCAAGGACAGGGGCGTTTTGAAAAACTGTTTTTT
-	TRBJ2-3	-	TRBV27	CASSFLGVSTDTQYF	TGTGCCAGCAGTTTCCTCGGGGTATCGACAGATACGCAGTATTTT
-	TRBJ2-7	TRBD2	TRBV3-1/TRBV3-2	CASSQDQSGGHQQYF	TGTGCCAGCAGCCAAGACCAATCGGGGGGGCATCAGCAGTACTTC
-	TRBJ1-1	TRBD1	TRBV5-1	CASSGQGMNTEAFF	TGCGCCAGCAGCGGACAGGGTATGAACACTGAAGCTTTCTTT
-	TRBJ2-5	-	TRBV4-3	CASSQERGSGQETQYF	TGCGCCAGCAGCCAAGAACGAGGGAGCGGCCAAGAGACCCAGTACTTC
-	TRBJ1-2	-	TRBV27	CASSLTHGVPYGYTF	TGTGCCAGCAGTTTAACCCACGGGGTCCCCTATGGCTACACCTTC
once	TRBJ1-2	-	TRBV7-9	CASSLARRELDGYTF	TGTGCCAGCAGCTTAGCGCGACGGGAACTTGATGGCTACACCTTC
-	TRBJ2-6	-	TRBV3-1/TRBV3-2	CASSQDHAAGANVLTF	TGTGCCAGCAGCCAAGACCATGCGGCTGGGGCCAACGTCCTGACTTTC
-	TRBJ2-4	-	TRBV25-1	CASSEEGVAKNIQYF	TGTGCCAGCAGTGAGGAGGGAGTAGCCAAAAACATTCAGTACTTC
few	TRBJ2-1	TRBD2	TRBV10-3	CAILAGVDYNEQFF	TGTGCCATCCTAGCGGGAGTGGACTACAATGAGCAGTTCTTC
once	TRBJ1-5	-	TRBV6-2/TRBV6-3	CASSYSSRGDQPQHF	TGTGCCAGCAGTTACTCAAGCAGGGGCGATCAGCCCCAGCATTTT
-	TRBJ1-1	TRBD1	TRBV6-5	CASRDPDRAAAEAFF	TGTGCCAGCAGAGACCCGGACAGGGCGGCCGCTGAAGCTTTCTTT
-	TRBJ1-2	-	TRBV30	CAWSTIRGRDYGYTF	TGTGCCTGGAGTACTATTAGGGGGAGGGACTATGGCTACACCTTC
-	TRBJ1-1	-	TRBV6-5	CASTKGFRGTEAFF	TGTGCCAGCACCAAGGGGTTCCGAGGCACTGAAGCTTTCTTT
-	TRBJ1-1	-	TRBV30	CARRTENTEAFF	TGTGCCCGTCGGACAGAAAACACTGAAGCTTTCTTT
-	TRBJ1-4	-	TRBV27	CASSLLGASEKLFF	TGTGCCAGCAGTTTATTGGGGGCGTCGGAAAAACTGTTTTTT
-	TRBJ1-6	TRBD1	TRBV5-1	CASSFVGTGNNSPLHF	TGCGCCAGCAGCTTCGTCGGGACAGGGAATAATTCACCCCTCCACTTT
once	TRBJ2-1	-	TRBV7-9	CASSSPLSSYNEQFF	TGTGCCAGCAGCTCCCCCCTGAGTTCCTACAATGAGCAGTTCTTC
once	TRBJ1-3	TRBD1	TRBV10-1	CASSSGTGGFAGNTIYF	TGCGCCAGCAGTTCAGGGACAGGGGGCTTTGCTGGAAACACCATATATTTT
-	TRBJ1-5	-	TRBV7-9	CASSAGRDQPQHF	TGTGCCAGCAGCGCCGGCAGGGATCAGCCCCAGCATTTT
few	TRBJ2-2	TRBD1	TRBV4-3	CASSFLGGNTGELFF	TGCGCCAGCAGCTTTTTAGGGGGCAACACCGGGGAGCTGTTTTTT
-	TRBJ1-5	-	TRBV5-6	CASSIGGFGQPQHF	TGTGCCAGCAGCATAGGGGGTTTTGGTCAGCCCCAGCATTTT
-	TRBJ2-3	TRBD2	TRBV27	CASSWGGDSTDTQYF	TGTGCCAGCAGTTGGGGAGGGGATTCCACAGATACGCAGTATTTT